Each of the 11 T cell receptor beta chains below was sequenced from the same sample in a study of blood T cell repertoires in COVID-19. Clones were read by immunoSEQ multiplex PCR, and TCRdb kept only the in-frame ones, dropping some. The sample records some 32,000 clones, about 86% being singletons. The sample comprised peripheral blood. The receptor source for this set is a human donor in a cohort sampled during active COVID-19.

This CDR3 reads CASSYRGYRYYEQYF. In DNA, the CDR3 is TGTGCCAGCAGTTACAGGGGTTACAGGTACTACGAGCAGTACTTC. J is TRBJ2-7 and V is TRBV5-6; 7 bases align to TRBD1. From germline, CDR1 is SGHDT and CDR2 YYEEEE. J was trimmed by 3 bases and V by 5 bases; bases with no gene match: 11. This CDR3 region has 15 residues.

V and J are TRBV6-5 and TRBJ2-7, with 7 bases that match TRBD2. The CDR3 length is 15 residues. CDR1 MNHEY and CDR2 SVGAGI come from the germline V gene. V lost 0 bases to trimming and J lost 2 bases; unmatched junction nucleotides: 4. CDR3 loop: CASSYSTGGTYEQYF. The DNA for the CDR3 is TGTGCCAGCAGTTACTCGACGGGGGGAACCTACGAGCAGTACTTC.

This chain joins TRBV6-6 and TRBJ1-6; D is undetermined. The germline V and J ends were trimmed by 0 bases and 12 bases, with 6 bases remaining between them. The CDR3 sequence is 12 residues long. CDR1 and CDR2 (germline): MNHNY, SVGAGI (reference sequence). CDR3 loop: CASSYSRGPLHF. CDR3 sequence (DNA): TGTGCCAGCAGTTACTCCCGGGGACCCCTCCACTTT.

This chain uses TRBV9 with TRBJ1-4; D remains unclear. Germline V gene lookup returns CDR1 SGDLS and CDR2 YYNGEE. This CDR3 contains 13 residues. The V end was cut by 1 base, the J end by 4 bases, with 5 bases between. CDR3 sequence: CASSVQVNEKLFF. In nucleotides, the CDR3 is TGTGCCAGCAGCGTACAGGTTAATGAAAAACTGTTTTTT.

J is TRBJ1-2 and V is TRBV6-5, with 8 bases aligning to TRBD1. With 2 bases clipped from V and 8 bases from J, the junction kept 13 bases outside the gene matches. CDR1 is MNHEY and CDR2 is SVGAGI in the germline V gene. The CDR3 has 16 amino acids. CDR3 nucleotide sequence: TGTGCCAGCAGTTACCTTTCAACAGGGGGGCGGGGAGGCTACACCTTC. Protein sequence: CASSYLSTGGRGGYTF.

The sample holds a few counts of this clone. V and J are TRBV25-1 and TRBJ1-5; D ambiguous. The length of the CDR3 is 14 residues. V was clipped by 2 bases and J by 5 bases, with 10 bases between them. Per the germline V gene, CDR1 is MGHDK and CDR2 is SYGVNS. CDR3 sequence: CASSEAGVDQPQHF. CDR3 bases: TGTGCCAGCAGTGAAGCGGGTGTAGATCAGCCCCAGCATTTT.

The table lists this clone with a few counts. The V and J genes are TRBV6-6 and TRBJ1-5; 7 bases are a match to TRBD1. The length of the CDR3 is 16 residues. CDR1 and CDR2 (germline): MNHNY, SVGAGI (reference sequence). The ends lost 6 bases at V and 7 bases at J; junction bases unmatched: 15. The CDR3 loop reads CASSIGGGDSPQPQHF. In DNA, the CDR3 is TGTGCCAGCAGCATAGGAGGGGGCGATTCACCCCAGCCCCAGCATTTT.

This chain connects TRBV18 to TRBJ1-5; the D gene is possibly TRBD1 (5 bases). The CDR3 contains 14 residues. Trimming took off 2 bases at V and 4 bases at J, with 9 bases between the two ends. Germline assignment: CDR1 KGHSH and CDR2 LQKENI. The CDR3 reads CASSPIRGNQPQHF. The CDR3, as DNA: TGTGCCAGCTCACCAATTCGGGGGAATCAGCCCCAGCATTTT.

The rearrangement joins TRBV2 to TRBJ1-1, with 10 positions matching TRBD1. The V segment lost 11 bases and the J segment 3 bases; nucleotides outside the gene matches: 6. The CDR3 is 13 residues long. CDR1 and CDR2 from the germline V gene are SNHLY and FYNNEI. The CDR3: CAGATGGYTEAFF. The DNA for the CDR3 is TGTGCCGGGGCGACAGGGGGCTACACTGAAGCTTTCTTT.

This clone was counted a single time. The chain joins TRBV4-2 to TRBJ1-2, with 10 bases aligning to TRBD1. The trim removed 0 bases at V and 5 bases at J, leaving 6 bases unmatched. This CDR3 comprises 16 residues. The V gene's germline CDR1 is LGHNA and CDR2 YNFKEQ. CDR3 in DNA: TGTGCCAGCAGCCAAGATCAGAGACAGGGGGCTTATGGCTACACCTTC. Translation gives CASSQDQRQGAYGYTF.

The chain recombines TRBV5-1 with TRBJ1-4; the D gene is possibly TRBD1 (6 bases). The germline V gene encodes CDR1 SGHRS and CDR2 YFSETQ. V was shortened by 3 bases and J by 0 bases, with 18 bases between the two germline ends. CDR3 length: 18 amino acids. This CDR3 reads CASSYGQLRVSTNEKLFF. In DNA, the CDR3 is TGCGCCAGCAGCTATGGACAGCTCCGTGTTTCAACTAATGAAAAACTGTTTTTT.